This T cell receptor beta chain was obtained from a study of CD8+ T cells in alopecia areata. cDNA prepared by RNA extraction and subsequent reverse transcription served as the template for sequencing. TCRdb's table, derived via immunoSEQ multiplex PCR, lists solely in-frame clones and lacks some. Here the sample spans 220,000 or so clones, around 62% being singletons. V was shortened by 3 bases and J by 0 bases, with 15 bases between the two germline ends. CDR3 length: 18 amino acids. Looked up from germline, CDR1 is MNHNS and CDR2 is SASEGT. Source: CD4+ T cells sorted from blood, taken at week 0. The gene calls are TRBV6-1 and TRBJ1-6; D ambiguous. The receptor's source is a human donor with alopecia areata. The CDR3, as DNA: TGTGCCAGCAGTGAGTTCCGGACGTTGAGCTCCTATAATTCACCCCTCCACTTT. Amino acid sequence: CASSEFRTLSSYNSPLHF.